This passage covers 29 T cell receptor beta chains from one sample sequenced in a study of neurological immune-mediated disorders (dated by TCRdb to 2018 to 2020). The library came from 5' RACE. Sequenced using an Illumina HiSeq 2500. The public sequencing data were trimmed at Q25 with fastp and processed into clonotypes with MiXCR by TCRdb, which kept only in-frame beta chains. All rows with the same CDR3 protein become a single entry with the most common DNA and genes. The sample table contains around 60,000 distinct CDR3 sequences; only one count was recorded for roughly 10% of them. 6% to 8.5% of the sample lies in the top ten. In the paper's terms, the time point label means: longitudinal time-point 1 (baseline). Sequencing was performed on PBMCs. Source of these receptors: a male donor with HTLV-1-associated myelopathy (HAM/TSP).

This clonotype counts as medium-sized. The chain combines TRBV5-6 with TRBJ1-6; D gene ambiguous. Germline V CDR1 and CDR2: SGHDT, YYEEEE. V was cut by 1 base and J by 10 bases, with 15 bases left in between. This CDR3 region has 15 residues. Written as DNA, the CDR3 is TGTGCCAGCAGCTTGCAGGACGCTCCCGGGTCACCCCTCCACTTT. It codes for CASSLQDAPGSPLHF.

This clonotype was detected ten times or more. The gene calls are TRBV28 and TRBJ2-7; D remains ambiguous. Germline V CDR1 and CDR2: MDHEN, SYDVKM. The CDR3 totals 13 residues. V gave up 4 bases and J gave up 3 bases, with 10 bases separating them. The CDR3 region is CASSSPEYYEQYF. CDR3 DNA: TGTGCCAGCAGTTCGCCAGAATACTACGAGCAGTACTTC.

This clonotype was counted many times. The V call is TRBV20-1, the J call TRBJ2-5, with TRBD2 matching 14 bases. In germline, CDR1 is DFQATT, CDR2 SNEGSKA (reference sequence). The CDR3 consists of 16 residues. V was clipped by 4 bases and J by 5 bases; unmatched bases: 9. The CDR3 spells CSATKTSGGARETQYF. The CDR3, as DNA: TGCAGTGCTACAAAGACTAGCGGGGGGGCCCGGGAGACCCAGTACTTC.

This clonotype was recorded many times. The J gene is TRBJ2-5, the V gene TRBV2; D call uncertain. This CDR3 spans 13 amino acids. Trimming took 5 bases from V and 1 from J, leaving 8 bases between them. CDR1 and CDR2 from the germline V gene are SNHLY and FYNNEI. CDR3 nucleotide sequence: TGTGCCAGCAGTCTAGAGCTCCAAGAGACCCAGTACTTC. It encodes CASSLELQETQYF.

This clonotype was detected many times. This chain links TRBV6-2 or TRBV6-3 with TRBJ2-7; the match to TRBD1 covers 8 bases. Germline CDR1 and CDR2: MNHEY and SVGEGT. The CDR3 is made up of 13 amino acids. Germline trimming cut 6 bases from V and 2 bases from J; bases unmatched to any gene: 3. The CDR3 nucleotides are TGTGCCAGCAGCCCGGACAGGGCCTACGAGCAGTACTTC. Translation gives CASSPDRAYEQYF.

This clonotype came up many times. V and J are TRBV4-3 and TRBJ2-1; the D gene could be TRBD1 or TRBD2 (5 bases each). Germline V lookup: CDR1 LGHNA, CDR2 YSLEER. The V end lost 1 base, the J end lost 8 bases, and 18 bases lay between the germline ends. This CDR3 is built from 16 residues. The chain's CDR3 is CASSQVSFRESYEQFF. For the CDR3, the DNA is TGCGCCAGCAGCCAAGTCTCGTTCAGGGAGTCGTATGAGCAGTTCTTC.

Only one count was recorded for this clonotype. With a much larger clone just one base away, this may be a read error. This chain connects TRBV20-1 to TRBJ2-1, with 8 bases matching TRBD2. Germline V gene data show CDR1 as DFQATT and CDR2 as SNEGSKA (reference sequence). With 4 bases clipped from V and 4 bases from J, the junction kept 9 bases outside the gene matches. This CDR3 has 15 residues. In DNA form, the CDR3 reads TGCAGTGCTACCGGAGCGGGGGCCAATTACAATGAGCAGTTCTTC. It specifies CSATGAGANYNEQFF.

This clonotype has ten or more counts. This chain links TRBV10-3 with TRBJ2-1, with a weak D call TRBD1 (5 bases). Germline loops: CDR1 ENHRY, CDR2 SYGVKD. The V gene lost 4 bases and the J gene lost 2 bases, with 9 bases spanning the gap. This CDR3 is 14 amino acids long. The CDR3 loop is CAISVGVPYNEQFF. The CDR3 nucleotides read TGTGCCATCAGTGTAGGGGTGCCCTACAATGAGCAGTTCTTC.

In this sample, this clonotype turned up many times. The V call is TRBV24-1, the J call TRBJ2-3; 7 bases are shared with TRBD2. The J segment lost 2 bases and the V segment lost 9 bases, leaving 4 bases of the junction unmatched. This CDR3 region has 13 residues. Germline-derived CDR1 and CDR2 are KGHDR and SFDVKD. The CDR3 region has the DNA TGTGCCACCGCCGGGACTAACACAGATACGCAGTATTTT. Its protein is CATAGTNTDTQYF.

This clonotype was seen at least ten times. This chain uses TRBV29-1 with TRBJ1-2; no firm D call. This CDR3 is built from 12 residues. The V gene lost 6 bases and the J gene lost 1 base, with 9 bases spanning the gap. Germline V gene data show CDR1 as SQVTM and CDR2 as ANQGSEA. The CDR3 sequence: CSVPPGNYGYTF. The CDR3 DNA reads TGCAGCGTCCCCCCGGGTAACTATGGCTACACCTTC. Complete variable domain (other parts from reference TRBV29-1 and TRBJ1-2): SAVISQKPSRDICQRGTSLTIQCQVDSQVTMMFWYRQQPGQSLTLIATANQGSEATYESGFVIDKFPISRPNLTFSTLTVSNMSPEDSSIYLCSVPPGNYGYTFGSGTRLTVV.

This clonotype was observed at least ten times. The chain joins TRBV12-3 or TRBV12-4 to TRBJ1-6; D is possibly TRBD1 (6 bases). This CDR3 region has 14 residues. V was cut by 5 bases and J by 5 bases, with 10 bases left in between. The CDR3 region is CASSRQANNSPLHF. The CDR3 DNA sequence: TGTGCCAGCAGTCGACAGGCCAATAATTCACCCCTCCACTTT.

The sample holds many counts of this clonotype. V usage is TRBV11-2 and J usage is TRBJ2-7, with D unresolved. Trimming took 3 bases from V and 2 from J, leaving 8 bases between them. The CDR3 loop spans 13 amino acids. Germline-derived CDR1 and CDR2 are SGHAT and FQNNGV. In nucleotides, the CDR3 is TGTGCCAGCAGCTTGGACGGTCCCTACGAGCAGTACTTC. Translating gives CASSLDGPYEQYF.

This clonotype showed up many times. This rearrangement joins TRBV12-3 or TRBV12-4 to TRBJ2-5; D perhaps matches TRBD2 (6 bases). The CDR3 runs 14 residues. V shed 6 bases and J shed 2 bases, with 13 bases lying between them. For the CDR3, the DNA is TGTGCCAGCAGGGATTTGGGGGGACAAGAGACCCAGTACTTC. Protein product: CASRDLGGQETQYF.

The chain is built from TRBV7-9 and TRBJ2-5; D remains unclear. V lost 3 bases to trimming and J lost 5 bases, with 16 bases between them. This CDR3 has 15 residues. Germline V gives CDR1 SEHNR, CDR2 FQNEAQ (reference sequence). Written as DNA, the CDR3 is TGTGCCAGCAGCTTCGACGCAAGCCGCGCGGAGACCCAGTACTTC. Residues: CASSFDASRAETQYF.

The rearrangement links TRBV6-6 to TRBJ1-1; perhaps TRBD1 as D (6 bases). V was shortened by 4 bases and J by 4 bases, with 16 bases between the two germline ends. Germline lookup yields CDR1 MNHNY and CDR2 SVGAGI (reference sequence). This CDR3 region has 15 residues. This CDR3 reads CASSSAQGSGTEAFF. Here the CDR3 DNA reads TGTGCCAGCAGTTCCGCACAGGGTTCTGGCACTGAAGCTTTCTTT.

This clonotype was found a few times. The rearrangement joins TRBV20-1 to TRBJ2-1; the D gene is possibly TRBD2 (6 bases). V was shortened by 6 bases and J by 15 bases, with 24 bases between the two germline ends. Germline assignment: CDR1 DFQATT and CDR2 SNEGSKA (reference sequence). This CDR3 has 13 residues. CDR3 sequence: CSAGGGRGTGLFF. The CDR3 DNA follows: TGCAGTGCCGGGGGTGGTAGGGGAACCGGACTGTTCTTC.

This clonotype occurred many times. This chain connects TRBV9 to TRBJ2-1; 7 bases map to TRBD1. V was pared by 3 bases and J by 2 bases, with 5 bases of the junction left unmatched. Germline loops: CDR1 SGDLS, CDR2 YYNGEE. The CDR3 has 15 amino acids. CDR3 amino acids: CASSATGLTYNEQFF. In DNA form, the CDR3 reads TGTGCCAGCAGCGCGACAGGGTTAACCTACAATGAGCAGTTCTTC. The full variable domain, in which reference TRBV9 and TRBJ2-1 provide the parts outside the CDR3, is DSGVTQTPKHLITATGQRVTLRCSPRSGDLSVYWYQQSLDQGLQFLIQYYNGEERAKGNILERFSAQQFPDLHSELNLSSLELGDSALYFCASSATGLTYNEQFFGPGTRLTVL.

This clonotype has a count of ten or more. This rearrangement joins TRBV5-1 to TRBJ2-1; possible D gene TRBD2, 6 bases. The germline CDR1 and CDR2 sequences are SGHRS and YFSETQ. The ends were cut back, 0 bases at V and 10 bases at J, with 17 bases in the middle. The CDR3 has 15 amino acids. The CDR3 protein is CASSLGPGDPQEQFF. The CDR3, as DNA: TGCGCCAGCAGCTTGGGGCCGGGGGACCCACAGGAGCAGTTCTTC.

This clonotype showed up just a few times. The genes are TRBV28 and TRBJ1-1; D gene ambiguous. The CDR3 totals 11 residues. The germline V and J ends were trimmed by 6 bases and 3 bases, with 5 bases remaining between them. Germline CDR1 reads MDHEN; CDR2 reads SYDVKM. The CDR3 DNA reads as TGTGCCAGCAGCCCTGACACTGAAGCTTTCTTT. This encodes CASSPDTEAFF.

This clonotype has ten or more counts. This chain links TRBV5-6 with TRBJ2-3; 13 nucleotides align to TRBD2. The CDR3 sequence is 15 residues long. Germline CDR1 is SGHDT and CDR2 is YYEEEE. J gave up 5 bases and V 4 bases, and 4 bases lay outside the gene matches. CDR3 in amino acids: CASSRTSGGRDTQYF. In DNA form, the CDR3 reads TGTGCCAGCAGCAGGACTAGCGGGGGTAGAGATACGCAGTATTTT.

This clonotype was seen at least ten times. The rearrangement links TRBV20-1 to TRBJ1-2; D is unresolved. The V gene lost 3 bases and the J gene lost 6 bases, with 11 bases spanning the gap. The V gene's germline CDR1 is DFQATT and CDR2 SNEGSKA (reference sequence). CDR3 length: 12 residues. CDR3 coding DNA: TGCAGTGCTAGTGTCGGTTTGGATGGCTACACCTTC. This codes for CSASVGLDGYTF.

This clonotype was seen ten or more times. The chain joins TRBV29-1 to TRBJ2-7; D gene uncertain. This CDR3 contains 12 residues. V lost 4 bases and J lost 2, with 9 bases in between. From germline, CDR1 is SQVTM and CDR2 ANQGSEA. CDR3 amino acids: CSVVGITYEQYF. In DNA form, the CDR3 reads TGCAGCGTTGTAGGGATAACCTACGAGCAGTACTTC.

This clonotype was counted many times. The chain has TRBV7-2 and TRBJ1-2; 7 positions match TRBD1. V trimming: 5 bases; J trimming: 2 bases; junction bases outside the gene matches: 8. The CDR3 has 15 amino acids. CDR1 is SGHTA and CDR2 is FQGNSA in the germline V gene. CDR3 sequence: CASSADRRFNYGYTF. The CDR3 bases are TGTGCCAGCAGCGCGGACAGGAGATTCAACTATGGCTACACCTTC. Looking up the rest from reference TRBV7-2 and TRBJ1-2 gives the full variable domain: GAGVSQSPSNKVTEKGKDVELRCDPISGHTALYWYRQSLGQGLEFLIYFQGNSAPDKSGLPSDRFSAERTGGSVSTLTIQRTQQEDSAVYLCASSADRRFNYGYTFGSGTRLTVV.

This clonotype has just a few counts. This sequence joins TRBV4-3 and TRBJ2-3; 15 positions agree with TRBD2. Trimming removed 0 bases from V and 4 bases from J; junction bases left unmatched: 11. CDR1 and CDR2 (germline): LGHNA, YSLEER. This CDR3 has 20 amino acids. In DNA, the CDR3 is TGCGCCAGCAGCCAAGATTGGAGGACTAGCGGGGGGGAAGGCGCAGATACGCAGTATTTT. It encodes CASSQDWRTSGGEGADTQYF.

The table lists this clonotype with many counts. This sequence joins TRBV5-1 and TRBJ1-5; no clear D. The V gene's germline CDR1 is SGHRS and CDR2 YFSETQ. The length of the CDR3 is 13 residues. V gave up 3 bases and J gave up 7 bases, with 11 bases separating them. The CDR3: CASSSEGNQPQHF. The CDR3 DNA follows: TGCGCCAGCAGCTCGGAAGGGAACCAGCCCCAGCATTTT.

This clonotype occurred many times. This rearrangement joins TRBV20-1 to TRBJ2-7, with TRBD2 matching over 8 bases. CDR3 length: 13 residues. Germline CDR1 is DFQATT and CDR2 is SNEGSKA (reference sequence). V shed 3 bases, J shed 1 base, and the junction held 2 bases outside the gene matches. The CDR3 sequence is CSARVAGSYEQYF. CDR3 DNA: TGCAGTGCTAGGGTAGCGGGGTCCTACGAGCAGTACTTC.

This clonotype was observed at least ten times. The CDR3 sequence is CASSPQGLASSSYNEQFF. The CDR3 nucleotides read TGTGCCAGCTCACCCCAAGGACTAGCGTCGAGCTCCTACAATGAGCAGTTCTTC. V gene TRBV18 combines with J gene TRBJ2-1, with 9 nucleotides matching TRBD2. CDR1 is KGHSH, CDR2 LQKENI, per germline. V shed 3 bases and J 0 bases; nucleotides not matched to a gene: 9. The CDR3 length is 18 residues.

This clonotype was detected ten times or more. The V call is TRBV12-3 or TRBV12-4, the J call TRBJ1-3; D is possibly TRBD1 (5 bases). Trimming shortened V by 8 bases and J by 3 bases, and 11 bases separated the two germline ends. CDR3 size: 13 residues. CDR3 nucleotide sequence: TGTGCCAGCTCTACGGGGGTTGGAAACACCATATATTTT. It specifies CASSTGVGNTIYF.

This clonotype has at least ten counts. This rearrangement joins TRBV7-6 to TRBJ1-2; 7 bases are a match to TRBD1. CDR3 length: 16 residues. J lost 2 bases, V lost 5 bases, and 11 bases had no gene match. Germline lookup yields CDR1 SGHVS and CDR2 FNYEAQ. Here the CDR3 DNA reads TGTGCCAGCAGCCTCAGCGGGACAGCTCGGAACTATGGCTACACCTTC. Its translation is CASSLSGTARNYGYTF.